This TCR beta chain was observed in a study of molecular identifiers for immune sequencing clone quantification (dated by TCRdb to between 2018 and 2020). Study-level background: In a replicate experiment, RNA from about 19,000 or 110,000 naive CD8 T cells was split into five aliquots, four of which were sequenced. The study was a methods study using CD8 T cells to benchmark molecular-identifier clustering-based TCR repertoire sequencing (MIDCIRS) and TCR RNA copy counting.

Libraries of naive CD8 T cells were generated from roughly 21,000 to 960,000 sorted cells, with 10%, 30% or 50% of the purified RNA used. On a BD FACSAria II, naive CD8 T cells were FACS-sorted as CD8+CD4-CCR7+CD45RA+ and collected into RLT Plus buffer. Around 10 TCR copies' worth of Jurkat RNA were spiked into about 19,000-1,100,000 naive CD8 T cell samples to test detection sensitivity. Enrichment of CD8 T cells was done with RosetteSep CD8+ T Cell Enrichment Cocktail plus Ficoll-Paque, and ACK red cell lysis came afterward. Taken from cysteine to phenylalanine, the CDR3 has 13 residues. CDR3 DNA only is kept here, 39 bases in frame from base 1. The junction carries 8 bases between V and J, which are trimmed by 2 bases and 3 bases respectively. From a lookup of the germline V gene, CDR1 and CDR2 are MNHEY and SVGAGI. This clonotype has ten or more counts. Its antigen target is currently unknown. No base quality information exists; no much larger clone differs at one position.

The library was made by PCR. Sequenced using an Illumina HiSeq 4000. Bulk TCR libraries were made following a previously described method, with the TCR primers given in Table S5. Total RNA was purified with the Qiagen AllPrep DNA/RNA kit. Reads from multiple sequencing runs of the same library were pooled before analysis. As for the original processing: Reads were retained only if their TCR constant sequence matched exactly, and those retained reads were trimmed to 150 nt and grouped according to their 12-nt molecular barcodes. Reads in each barcode group were sub-clustered using a 15% Levenshtein threshold, and a quality-weighted consensus sequence was built for each RNA molecule. Non-functional sequences were removed, as were lower-count sequences one edit away from another. Based on fitting two negative binomial distributions, any barcode sub-cluster with under 20% of the maximum read count was discarded. TCRdb itself trimmed the public reads at Q25 with fastp, ran MiXCR and retained productive beta chains. Rows matching on CDR3 protein sequence are summarized as one entry with the most common DNA and genes. It is TCRdb's table, rather than the study itself, that gives the V and J calls and clone size. A total of tens of thousands of distinct CDR3 sequences appear in this sample, 15% to 20% of them only once. Roughly 1% of the sample comes from the top ten.

Results and caveats for the whole study, not just this receptor: Approximately 2.7 recovered TCR RNA copies per cell were obtained by modeling, versus roughly 10 by digital PCR, implying a capture efficiency of about 30%. When barcode sub-clustering was not used, chimeric consensus sequences inflated TCR diversity, with chimeras reaching as high as 47%. Even against a background of about a million naive CD8 T cells, spiked-in Jurkat TCR RNA amounting to a single cell's worth was reported to be detectable. Identical TCR molecules sharing a barcode could cause highly expanded clone sizes to be underestimated. The naive libraries included spiked-in Jurkat TCR RNA (10 copies' worth), and this Jurkat TCR RNA is not part of the donor repertoire. Clones above 20 RNA copies held over 97% of molecules in CMV-specific effector cells but under 1% in naive cells.

The sequence was collected from a human donor in good health. Some libraries in this study had Jurkat cell RNA spiked in. The sequenced sample was naive CD8+ T cells from blood, with Jurkat cell RNA spiked in. This specimen's cell subset or site label, interpreted: FACS-sorted CD8+CD4-CCR7+CD45RA+ naive T cells. This chain joins TRBV6-5 to TRBJ2-7; the best D guess is TRBD2, with 6 bases matching. The DNA reads TGTGCCAGCAGTTACGCGGGGAGCTACGAGCAGTACTTC. It translates to CASSYAGSYEQYF.